These 19 T cell receptor beta chains share one sample of origin, sequenced in a study of long-term antiretroviral therapy in people with HIV. Assay version v3.0 of immunoSEQ was used, and it was run at survey level. Assay: immunoSEQ multiplex PCR; the TCRdb copy retains only in-frame clones and omits some. The data show fewer than 45,000 clones, more than 90% seen once. The material sequenced was unsorted PBMCs, taken 3.7 years after starting antiretroviral therapy. Receptors originate from a woman aged 50 to 60 with HIV.

The chain couples TRBV7-9 to TRBJ2-5; the D gene is possibly TRBD2 (6 bases). This CDR3 contains 17 residues. Germline CDR1 is SEHNR and CDR2 is FQNEAQ (reference sequence). Trimming removed 4 bases at V and 1 base at J, with 19 bases between. Here the CDR3 DNA reads TGTGCCAGCAGCTCCGGTCGGGGCGGGGCTTTCCAAGAGACCCAGTACTTC. Translation gives CASSSGRGGAFQETQYF.

The sample holds one count of this clone. This rearrangement joins TRBV9 to TRBJ2-7; D might be TRBD1 or TRBD2, each matching 6 bases. Trimming removed 4 bases at V and 7 bases at J, with 18 bases between. The CDR3 is 14 residues long. Germline CDR1 and CDR2: SGDLS and YYNGEE. The CDR3 bases are TGTGCCAGCAGCCCATTGTCAGGGGCGGGGGAGCAGTACTTC. Its translation: CASSPLSGAGEQYF.

The CDR3 sequence is CASSTMRSGTGANVLTF. The CDR3 nucleotides are TGTGCCAGCAGCACCATGCGTTCAGGGACTGGGGCCAACGTCCTGACTTTC. The chain has TRBV7-3 and TRBJ2-6; weak D call: TRBD1 (5 bases). The V and J ends lost 5 bases and 2 bases respectively, with 16 bases between them. This CDR3 is built from 17 residues. From germline, CDR1 is SGHTA and CDR2 FQGTGA.

The V gene is TRBV11-1, the J gene TRBJ2-5, with TRBD1 matching 8 bases. V lost 1 base to trimming and J lost 4 bases; unmatched junction nucleotides: 8. The CDR3 spans 16 residues. In germline, CDR1 is SGHAT, CDR2 FQDESV (reference sequence). CDR3 in amino acids: CASSLVLRRGRETQYF. In nucleotides, the CDR3 is TGTGCCAGCAGCTTAGTGTTACGCAGGGGGCGAGAGACCCAGTACTTC.

CDR3 sequence: CASSQEGARGLSKAFF. CDR3 bases: TGCGCCAGCAGCCAAGAAGGGGCCAGGGGGCTCTCTAAAGCTTTCTTT. The chain uses TRBV4-1 and TRBJ1-1, with 8 bases lining up with TRBD1. V was pared by 0 bases and J by 9 bases, with 12 bases of the junction left unmatched. The length of the CDR3 is 16 residues. Germline lookup yields CDR1 MGHRA and CDR2 YSYEKL.

This chain uses TRBV5-1 with TRBJ1-1, with D uncertain. Germline V gives CDR1 SGHRS, CDR2 YFSETQ. With 2 bases removed from V and 0 bases from J, the gap between germline ends came to 11 bases. CDR3 size: 15 residues. The CDR3 protein is CASSFKGTMNTEAFF. The CDR3 DNA reads as TGCGCCAGCAGCTTCAAGGGAACCATGAACACTGAAGCTTTCTTT.

This clone has only a few counts. The chain has TRBV5-1 and TRBJ1-2; 7 positions match TRBD1. The germline V gene has CDR1 SGHRS and CDR2 YFSETQ. CDR3 size: 15 residues. The V gene end was trimmed by 4 bases and the J gene end by 0 bases; junction bases not matched to a gene: 6. The CDR3 reads CASSTKGAANYGYTF. The CDR3 bases are TGCGCCAGCAGCACGAAGGGGGCAGCTAACTATGGCTACACCTTC.

The rearrangement links TRBV12-5 to TRBJ2-7; D is perhaps TRBD1 (5 bases). CDR1 and CDR2 from the germline V gene are LGHNT and FRNRAP. Between the trimmed V and J ends, which lost 7 bases and 2 bases, there was a span of 12 bases. The CDR3 runs to 13 residues. The CDR3 region is CASALPGTYEQYF. For the CDR3, the DNA is TGTGCTAGTGCCCTCCCAGGGACCTACGAGCAGTACTTC.

The gene calls are TRBV5-6 and TRBJ1-1; D is possibly TRBD1 (6 bases). V was cut by 2 bases and J by 3 bases, with 11 bases left in between. From germline, CDR1 is SGHDT and CDR2 YYEEEE. The CDR3 length is 14 residues. This CDR3 reads CASSFKGGDTEAFF. CDR3 in DNA: TGTGCCAGCAGCTTCAAGGGGGGGGACACTGAAGCTTTCTTT.

The chain combines TRBV11-3 with TRBJ2-2; 7 nucleotides align to TRBD2. The CDR3 consists of 14 residues. CDR1 and CDR2 from the germline V gene are SGHNT and YENEEA. The trim removed 5 bases at V and 6 bases at J, leaving 6 bases unmatched. DNA for the CDR3: TGTGCCAGCAGCCCGACGACTAGCCCCGGGGAGCTGTTTTTT. Translation gives CASSPTTSPGELFF.

J is TRBJ2-3 and V is TRBV11-2, with 9 bases fitting TRBD2. Germline CDR1 SGHAT, CDR2 FQNNGV. The CDR3 has 16 residues. V trimming: 5 bases; J trimming: 4 bases; junction bases outside the gene matches: 10. CDR3: CASSPGSGGTPDTQYF. For the CDR3, the DNA is TGTGCCAGCAGCCCAGGGAGCGGGGGGACTCCAGATACGCAGTATTTT.

The V and J genes are TRBV7-2 and TRBJ1-2; no firm D call. The CDR3 sequence is 13 residues long. The V end was cut by 0 bases, the J end by 4 bases, with 6 bases between. CDR1 and CDR2 (germline): SGHTA, FQGNSA. The CDR3 DNA reads TGTGCCAGCAGCTTAGCGAACGGCTATGGCTACACCTTC. This gives the protein CASSLANGYGYTF.

This clone appeared a single time. The chain has TRBV19 and TRBJ1-5, with D maybe TRBD1 (6 bases). Germline V CDR1 and CDR2: LNHDA, SQIVND (reference sequence). The CDR3 runs to 16 residues. V lost 2 bases to trimming and J lost 1 base, with 12 bases between them. The CDR3 region has the DNA TGTGCCAGTAGTATACCTACAGGGTTGAGCAATCAGCCCCAGCATTTT. Translating it yields CASSIPTGLSNQPQHF.

This clone has only one observation. The V and J genes are TRBV6-1 and TRBJ1-4, with a tentative D call TRBD1 (5 bases). The V gene lost 4 bases and the J gene lost 5 bases, with 14 bases spanning the gap. Germline V gene sequence: CDR1 MNHNS, CDR2 SASEGT. This CDR3 region has 15 residues. CDR3 nucleotide sequence: TGTGCCAGCAGTGCCCTCAATCGGGGGAATGAAAAACTGTTTTTT. Translating it yields CASSALNRGNEKLFF.

The chain links TRBV30 to TRBJ1-1, with TRBD1 as a possible D gene (6 bases). The CDR3 spans 13 residues. CDR1 and CDR2 (germline): GTSNPN, SVGIG (reference sequence). The V end lost 3 bases, the J end lost 6 bases, and 14 bases lay between the germline ends. This CDR3 is CAWRRGARAEAFF. The CDR3 DNA reads as TGTGCCTGGAGAAGGGGGGCTCGGGCTGAAGCTTTCTTT.

DNA of the CDR3: TGTGCCAGCAGCCCAAGGGGTCTCGAGCAGTACTTC. This encodes CASSPRGLEQYF. This chain connects TRBV4-2 to TRBJ2-7, with D possibly TRBD1 on 5 matching bases. This CDR3 has 12 amino acids. Trimming removed 4 bases from V and 6 bases from J, with 10 bases in between. Germline assignment: CDR1 LGHNA and CDR2 YNFKEQ.

The rearrangement links TRBV6-4 to TRBJ1-1; 9 positions agree with TRBD1. The CDR3 is 16 residues long. Germline loops: CDR1 MRHNA, CDR2 SNTAGT. The V gene end was trimmed by 2 bases and the J gene end by 2 bases; junction bases not matched to a gene: 6. The CDR3 nucleotides are TGTGCCAGCAGTGACCAACCGGGACAGGGTAACACTGAAGCTTTCTTT. It specifies CASSDQPGQGNTEAFF.

The chain is built from TRBV5-1 and TRBJ2-5; D call uncertain. CDR1 and CDR2 (germline): SGHRS, YFSETQ. V was cut by 2 bases and J by 2 bases, with 10 bases left in between. This CDR3 comprises 14 residues. The CDR3 nucleotides read TGCGCCAGCAGCTTCCCCTCGGGTCAAGAGACCCAGTACTTC. Protein product: CASSFPSGQETQYF.

The rearrangement uses TRBV7-9 and TRBJ1-2, with D possibly matching TRBD1 (6 bases). Between the trimmed V and J ends, which lost 1 base and 6 bases, there was a span of 18 bases. The V gene's germline CDR1 is SEHNR and CDR2 FQNEAQ (reference sequence). The CDR3 is made up of 16 amino acids. The CDR3 sequence is CASSLEGRGRLDGYTF. Written as DNA, the CDR3 is TGTGCCAGCAGCTTAGAGGGCAGGGGCCGCCTAGATGGCTACACCTTC.